This entry lists 10 T cell receptor beta chains sequenced from one sample in a study of blood T cell repertoires in COVID-19. Produced via immunoSEQ multiplex PCR; TCRdb's table is partial and in-frame only. The profile covers about 200,000 clones, with about 80% appearing a single time and 7.5% taken by the ten largest. Material: PBMCs or T cells enriched from blood (not recorded which). The source of these receptors is a man aged 40-50 years who had recovered from COVID-19.

The chain joins TRBV19 to TRBJ1-5; TRBD1 aligns across 7 bases. This CDR3 has 14 amino acids. V trimming: 5 bases; J trimming: 4 bases; junction bases outside the gene matches: 5. Germline lookup yields CDR1 LNHDA and CDR2 SQIVND (reference sequence). As DNA, the CDR3 is TGTGCCAGTAGTTCGGACAGGATAAATCAGCCCCAGCATTTT. Protein sequence: CASSSDRINQPQHF.

The CDR3 DNA reads TGCAGCGTTGAAGCGAGCGGGGGAAGCTACGAGCAGTACTTC. Amino acids: CSVEASGGSYEQYF. V gene TRBV29-1 combines with J gene TRBJ2-7; 8 nucleotides agree with TRBD2. The V gene end was trimmed by 1 base and the J gene end by 3 bases; junction bases not matched to a gene: 5. Germline V gene data show CDR1 as SQVTM and CDR2 as ANQGSEA. The CDR3 runs to 14 residues.

The gene calls are TRBV10-2 and TRBJ1-1; TRBD1 matches 10 bases. The V gene end was trimmed by 6 bases and the J gene end by 7 bases; junction bases not matched to a gene: 5. This CDR3 has 13 residues. Germline V gene lookup returns CDR1 WSHSY and CDR2 SAAADI. The CDR3 loop reads CASRGQGRFEAFF. CDR3 bases: TGCGCCAGCAGGGGACAGGGGAGGTTTGAAGCTTTCTTT.

The chain couples TRBV4-1 to TRBJ1-4, with TRBD1 matching over 8 bases. The CDR3 consists of 17 residues. Looked up from germline, CDR1 is MGHRA and CDR2 is YSYEKL. V shed 10 bases, J shed 5 bases, and the junction held 18 bases outside the gene matches. The DNA for the CDR3 is TGCGCCACTAAGCCAGTAGGACAGGGCAGGACGAATGAAAAACTGTTTTTT. Translating it yields CATKPVGQGRTNEKLFF.

The V and J genes are TRBV18 and TRBJ1-3, with D tentatively TRBD1 (5 bases). This CDR3 is 19 amino acids long. Trimming shortened V by 3 bases and J by 4 bases, and 25 bases separated the two germline ends. Germline CDR1 and CDR2: KGHSH and LQKENI. The CDR3 loop reads CASSPQRSGRADLGNTIYF. The DNA for the CDR3 is TGTGCCAGCTCACCCCAGAGGTCAGGCAGGGCAGATTTAGGAAACACCATATATTTT.

The V and J genes are TRBV6-1 and TRBJ2-3, with 9 bases that match TRBD2. Germline CDR1 MNHNS, CDR2 SASEGT. Trimming cost V 1 base and J 5 bases; bases outside gene matches: 4. The CDR3 extends over 15 amino acids. CDR3 sequence reads: CASSEGDSGGDTQYF. The CDR3 DNA sequence: TGTGCCAGCAGTGAAGGAGATAGCGGGGGAGATACGCAGTATTTT.

The chain employs TRBV5-5 and TRBJ1-6; 11 nucleotides align to TRBD1. The germline gives CDR1 SGHKS, CDR2 YYEKEE (reference sequence). V gave up 6 bases and J gave up 9 bases; unmatched junction bases: 8. The CDR3 contains 15 residues. CDR3 sequence (DNA): TGTGCCAGCACCCTGGACAGGGGGCGCGGTTCACCCCTCCACTTT. This translates into CASTLDRGRGSPLHF.

V and J are TRBV2 and TRBJ1-5, with TRBD1 matching 8 bases. Trimming at V came to 5 bases and at J to 10 bases, leaving 4 bases not matched to a gene. Germline CDR1 is SNHLY and CDR2 is FYNNEI. The CDR3 contains 12 residues. CDR3 in amino acids: CASSRQGSPQHF. DNA for the CDR3: TGTGCCAGCAGTCGACAGGGGAGCCCCCAGCATTTT.

This clone was picked up one time. This chain uses TRBV7-9 with TRBJ1-3, with D possibly being TRBD1 (5 bases). Trimming cost V 4 bases and J 0 bases, with 13 bases left between them. The CDR3 contains 16 residues. The germline V gene encodes CDR1 SEHNR and CDR2 FQNEAQ (reference sequence). The CDR3 protein is CASSYGTGLSGNTIYF. The CDR3 DNA sequence: TGTGCCAGCAGCTACGGCACAGGCCTCTCTGGAAACACCATATATTTT. Combining the CDR3 with reference TRBV7-9 and TRBJ1-3 gives the whole variable domain DTGVSQNPRHKITKRGQNVTFRCDPISEHNRLYWYRQTLGQGPEFLTYFQNEAQLEKSRLLSDRFSAERPKGSFSTLEIQRTEQGDSAMYLCASSYGTGLSGNTIYFGEGSWLTVV.

This clone was picked up one time. This chain uses TRBV5-1 with TRBJ2-1, with 8 bases lining up with TRBD2. This CDR3 contains 16 residues. Germline CDR1 SGHRS, CDR2 YFSETQ. V gave up 4 bases and J gave up 2 bases; unmatched junction bases: 8. DNA of the CDR3: TGCGCCAGCAGCACGAGCGGGGGCCCAGCCTACAATGAGCAGTTCTTC. This encodes CASSTSGGPAYNEQFF. Together with reference TRBV5-1 and TRBJ2-1, the CDR3 gives the full variable domain: KAGVTQTPRYLIKTRGQQVTLSCSPISGHRSVSWYQQTPGQGLQFLFEYFSETQRNKGNFPGRFSGRQFSNSRSEMNVSTLELGDSALYLCASSTSGGPAYNEQFFGPGTRLTVL.